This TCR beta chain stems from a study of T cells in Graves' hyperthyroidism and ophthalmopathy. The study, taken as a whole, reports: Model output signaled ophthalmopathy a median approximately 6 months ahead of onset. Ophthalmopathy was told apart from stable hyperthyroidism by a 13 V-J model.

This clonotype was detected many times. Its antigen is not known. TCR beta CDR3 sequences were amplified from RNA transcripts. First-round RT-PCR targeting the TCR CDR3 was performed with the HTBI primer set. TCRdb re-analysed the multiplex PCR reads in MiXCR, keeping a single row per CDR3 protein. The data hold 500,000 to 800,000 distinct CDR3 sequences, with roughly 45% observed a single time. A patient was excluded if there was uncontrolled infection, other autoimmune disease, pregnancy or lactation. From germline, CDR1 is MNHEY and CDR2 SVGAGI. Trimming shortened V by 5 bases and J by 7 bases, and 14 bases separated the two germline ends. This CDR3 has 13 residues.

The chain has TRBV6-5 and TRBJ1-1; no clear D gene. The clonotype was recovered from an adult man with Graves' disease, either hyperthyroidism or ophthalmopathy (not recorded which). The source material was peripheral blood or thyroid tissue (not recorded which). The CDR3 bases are TGTGCCAGCAGTGAGATAGGACGTCTTGAAGCTTTCTTT. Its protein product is CASSEIGRLEAFF.